This T cell receptor (beta chain) was recovered during a study of blood T cell repertoires in COVID-19. The sample holds a few counts of this clone. The table came from immunoSEQ multiplex PCR; TCRdb's copy has only in-frame clones and leaves some out. The sample lists 250,000 to 300,000 clones; about nine tenths were seen once. CDR3 length: 13 residues. V shed 6 bases and J shed 2 bases, with 11 bases lying between them. Sequencing was carried out using peripheral blood. The gene calls are TRBV12-3 or TRBV12-4 and TRBJ2-7, with D unclear. The source of this sequence is a man aged 50-59 years with acute or convalescent COVID-19. In DNA form, the CDR3 reads TGTGCCAGCAGACGCAGCGATACCTACGAGCAGTACTTC. The encoded protein is CASRRSDTYEQYF.